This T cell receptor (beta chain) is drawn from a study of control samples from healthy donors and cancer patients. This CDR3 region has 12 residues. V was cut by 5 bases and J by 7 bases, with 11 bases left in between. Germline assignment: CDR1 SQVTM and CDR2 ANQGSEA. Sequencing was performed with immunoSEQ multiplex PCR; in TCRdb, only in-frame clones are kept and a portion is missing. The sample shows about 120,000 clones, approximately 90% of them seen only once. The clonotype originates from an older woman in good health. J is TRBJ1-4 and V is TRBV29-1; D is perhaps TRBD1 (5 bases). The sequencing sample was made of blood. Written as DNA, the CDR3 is TGCAGCGTTCGGGGGGGAGGTGAAAAACTGTTTTTT. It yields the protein CSVRGGGEKLFF.